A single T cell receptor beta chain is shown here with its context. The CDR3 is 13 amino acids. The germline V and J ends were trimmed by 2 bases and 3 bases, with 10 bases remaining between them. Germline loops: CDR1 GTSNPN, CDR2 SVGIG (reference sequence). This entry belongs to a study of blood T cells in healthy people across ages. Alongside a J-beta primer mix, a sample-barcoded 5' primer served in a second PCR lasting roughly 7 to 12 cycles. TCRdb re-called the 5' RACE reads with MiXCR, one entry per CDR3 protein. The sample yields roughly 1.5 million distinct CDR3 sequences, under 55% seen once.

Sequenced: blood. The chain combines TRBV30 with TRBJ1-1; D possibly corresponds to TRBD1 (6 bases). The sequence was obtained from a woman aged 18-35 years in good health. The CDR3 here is CAWSTGHDTEAFF. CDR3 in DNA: TGTGCCTGGAGTACGGGACACGACACTGAAGCTTTCTTT.